This T cell receptor (beta chain) was captured in a study of control samples from healthy donors and cancer patients (dated by TCRdb to the early 2020s). V loses 0 bases, J loses 1 base, and the germline ends lie 10 bases apart. The CDR3 runs 16 residues from the cysteine to the phenylalanine. CDR3 DNA is the only sequence kept; it has 48 bases, read in frame from the first base. Via the germline V gene, CDR1 is MGHRA and CDR2 YSYEKL. Preparation of the library involved the immunoSEQ multiplex PCR assay. TCRdb carries this immuneACCESS record with in-frame sequences only. Its versions omit some clonotypes, under half of them owing to an unresolved V gene in the studies checked, with the rest unexplained. This sample's table carries about 210,000 clones. Around 2% of the sample is taken by the ten largest. As concerns this clone: The specificity of this receptor is unknown.

Sequencing was carried out using blood. The TCR was taken from a woman under 40 in good health. The rearranged segments are TRBV4-1 and TRBJ1-5; the D segment cannot be called with confidence. The DNA sequence reads TGCGCCAGCAGCCAAGACTGGGCGACAAGCAATCAGCCCCAGCATTTT. It codes for CASSQDWATSNQPQHF.